Shown below are 13 T cell receptor beta chains from a single sample sequenced in a study of cytomegalovirus exposure and HLA in healthy donors. The PCR ran on 60 Vbeta and 13 Jbeta primers. Sequencing was performed with immunoSEQ multiplex PCR; in TCRdb, only in-frame clones are kept and a portion is missing. The table has approximately 150,000 clones, 80% seen once. The sequencing sample was made of PBMCs. The receptors were sampled from a middle-aged woman in good health and CMV-seronegative.

The chain joins TRBV4-3 to TRBJ2-7; 14 bases align to TRBD2. CDR1 and CDR2 from the germline V gene are LGHNA and YSLEER. J gave up 4 bases and V 0 bases, and 2 bases lay outside the gene matches. This CDR3 contains 16 residues. DNA for the CDR3: TGCGCCAGCAGCCAAGATTGGACTAGCGGGGGGTACGAGCAGTACTTC. Its translation is CASSQDWTSGGYEQYF.

The chain combines TRBV7-9 with TRBJ2-7; D may be TRBD2 (6 bases). The V gene lost 2 bases and the J gene lost 7 bases, with 9 bases spanning the gap. Germline V gene sequence: CDR1 SEHNR, CDR2 FQNEAQ (reference sequence). The CDR3 totals 12 residues. CDR3 loop: CASSLRGLEQYF. The CDR3 DNA follows: TGTGCCAGCAGCTTACGGGGGTTGGAGCAGTACTTC.

The rearrangement uses TRBV6-5 and TRBJ2-5; TRBD2 might be the D (5 bases). The J call may be wrong; the DNA end is better matched by TRBJ2-7. Germline lookup yields CDR1 MNHEY and CDR2 SVGAGI. The CDR3 runs to 15 residues. Written as DNA, the CDR3 is TGTGCCAGCAGGCTCATCCGGGAAAGAGACTACGAGCAGTACTTC. Translating it yields CASRLIRERDYEQYF.

V and J are TRBV9 and TRBJ2-5; D is unresolved. The germline CDR1 and CDR2 sequences are SGDLS and YYNGEE. Trimming took 1 base from V and 0 from J, leaving 4 bases between them. The CDR3 sequence is 13 residues long. The CDR3 nucleotides read TGTGCCAGCAGCGTACAGTACCAAGAGACCCAGTACTTC. Translating it yields CASSVQYQETQYF. The complete variable domain, with remaining parts taken from reference TRBV9 and TRBJ2-5, reads DSGVTQTPKHLITATGQRVTLRCSPRSGDLSVYWYQQSLDQGLQFLIQYYNGEERAKGNILERFSAQQFPDLHSELNLSSLELGDSALYFCASSVQYQETQYFGPGTRLLVL.

This clone was picked up one time. This rearrangement joins TRBV2 to TRBJ1-2, with a weak D call TRBD1 (6 bases). The CDR3 totals 16 residues. Germline-derived CDR1 and CDR2 are SNHLY and FYNNEI. V was pared by 7 bases and J by 8 bases, with 26 bases between. The CDR3 here is CASTADGQISQGGYTF. The DNA of the CDR3 is TGTGCCAGCACCGCCGACGGACAGATCTCTCAGGGGGGCTACACCTTC.

The chain combines TRBV5-1 with TRBJ2-5, with 8 bases fitting TRBD1. J was trimmed by 5 bases and V by 1 base; bases with no gene match: 7. Germline V gene sequence: CDR1 SGHRS, CDR2 YFSETQ. The CDR3 extends over 15 amino acids. Here the CDR3 DNA reads TGCGCCAGCAGCTTGAGCGGACAGGGAGCCGAGACCCAGTACTTC. Residues: CASSLSGQGAETQYF.

The chain is built from TRBV12-5 and TRBJ2-2; no definite D call. There are 14 residues in the CDR3. CDR1 is LGHNT, CDR2 FRNRAP, per germline. The germline V and J ends were trimmed by 4 bases and 1 base, with 7 bases remaining between them. DNA for the CDR3: TGTGCTAGTGGTTCCCCCCAGAACACCGGGGAGCTGTTTTTT. Its protein is CASGSPQNTGELFF. Full variable domain (outside the CDR3, taken from reference TRBV12-5 and TRBJ2-2): DARVTQTPRHKVTEMGQEVTMRCQPILGHNTVFWYRQTMMQGLELLAYFRNRAPLDDSGMPKDRFSAEMPDATLATLKIQPSEPRDSAVYFCASGSPQNTGELFFGEGSRLTVL.

The V and J genes are TRBV7-2 and TRBJ2-3; TRBD2 might be the D (5 bases). The CDR3 covers 15 residues. The germline gives CDR1 SGHTA, CDR2 FQGNSA. V lost 4 bases and J 2 bases, leaving 13 bases between the germline ends. The chain's CDR3 is CASSSGRAITDTQYF. The CDR3 DNA follows: TGTGCCAGCAGCTCTGGGCGGGCGATCACAGATACGCAGTATTTT.

The V gene is TRBV5-6, the J gene TRBJ2-7; D is perhaps TRBD1 (5 bases). Trimming shortened V by 0 bases and J by 6 bases, and 19 bases separated the two germline ends. The CDR3 length is 16 residues. Per the germline V gene, CDR1 is SGHDT and CDR2 is YYEEEE. The DNA for the CDR3 is TGTGCCAGCAGCTTGGCTGACAGCTCTACCCGGAGCGAGCAGTACTTC. Translating it yields CASSLADSSTRSEQYF.

J is TRBJ1-1 and V is TRBV11-2, with TRBD1 as a possible D gene (5 bases). V lost 1 base to trimming and J lost 4 bases, with 13 bases between them. This CDR3 contains 15 residues. The germline CDR1 and CDR2 sequences are SGHAT and FQNNGV. CDR3 in amino acids: CASSLVGGAATEAFF. Written as DNA, the CDR3 is TGTGCCAGCAGCTTAGTTGGAGGGGCCGCCACTGAAGCTTTCTTT.

The chain links TRBV7-2 to TRBJ2-1, with 8 bases aligning to TRBD2. Germline CDR1 is SGHTA and CDR2 is FQGNSA. The V segment lost 4 bases and the J segment 13 bases; nucleotides outside the gene matches: 3. The CDR3 contains 11 residues. This CDR3 is CASSSGTRQFF. The CDR3 nucleotides are TGTGCCAGCAGCTCCGGGACTAGACAGTTCTTC.

The chain joins TRBV19 to TRBJ1-2; the D gene is possibly TRBD1 (6 bases). V lost 6 bases, J lost 2 bases, and 16 bases lay in between. This CDR3 spans 15 amino acids. The germline V gene has CDR1 LNHDA and CDR2 SQIVND (reference sequence). CDR3 DNA: TGTGCCAGTAGCGAACCCAAGCAGGGGAACTATGGCTACACCTTC. Translating it yields CASSEPKQGNYGYTF.

About this clone: The same CDR3 can be traced to other DNA sequences in this sample. V is TRBV28 and J is TRBJ1-5; no clear D. The germline V gene has CDR1 MDHEN and CDR2 SYDVKM. The CDR3 has 11 amino acids. V was clipped by 8 bases and J by 4 bases, with 6 bases between them. DNA of the CDR3: TGTGCCAGCTCAGTGAATCAGCCCCAGCATTTT. It yields the protein CASSVNQPQHF.